Reported below is one TCR beta chain. Its antigen remains unknown. From the 5' RACE reads, TCRdb called clonotypes with MiXCR, one entry per CDR3 protein. The sample carries 610,000 or so distinct CDR3 sequences, about 12% recorded once. This record belongs to a study of T cells after yellow fever vaccination. Study observations and caveats: Sorted repertoires could include abundant contaminating clonotypes from bulk cells. Post-booster reappearance was seen for most primary-vaccination clones (about 96% CD4, around 88% CD8). Clonotypes found in both CD4 and CD8 compartments made up a small share.

The sequences come from PBMCs, collected on the day of the yellow fever booster vaccination. The TCR originated in a man aged 30 to 39 who received the YFV17D yellow fever vaccine.

Here the CDR3 DNA reads TGTGCCCACTCGGGCAGGGAAGGCTACGAGCAGTACTTC. Translated: CAHSGREGYEQYF. The J gene is TRBJ2-7, the V gene TRBV6-5, with D possibly TRBD1 on 5 matching bases. The V end was cut by 11 bases, the J end by 3 bases, with 17 bases between. The CDR3 has 13 amino acids. CDR1 and CDR2 (germline): MNHEY, SVGAGI.